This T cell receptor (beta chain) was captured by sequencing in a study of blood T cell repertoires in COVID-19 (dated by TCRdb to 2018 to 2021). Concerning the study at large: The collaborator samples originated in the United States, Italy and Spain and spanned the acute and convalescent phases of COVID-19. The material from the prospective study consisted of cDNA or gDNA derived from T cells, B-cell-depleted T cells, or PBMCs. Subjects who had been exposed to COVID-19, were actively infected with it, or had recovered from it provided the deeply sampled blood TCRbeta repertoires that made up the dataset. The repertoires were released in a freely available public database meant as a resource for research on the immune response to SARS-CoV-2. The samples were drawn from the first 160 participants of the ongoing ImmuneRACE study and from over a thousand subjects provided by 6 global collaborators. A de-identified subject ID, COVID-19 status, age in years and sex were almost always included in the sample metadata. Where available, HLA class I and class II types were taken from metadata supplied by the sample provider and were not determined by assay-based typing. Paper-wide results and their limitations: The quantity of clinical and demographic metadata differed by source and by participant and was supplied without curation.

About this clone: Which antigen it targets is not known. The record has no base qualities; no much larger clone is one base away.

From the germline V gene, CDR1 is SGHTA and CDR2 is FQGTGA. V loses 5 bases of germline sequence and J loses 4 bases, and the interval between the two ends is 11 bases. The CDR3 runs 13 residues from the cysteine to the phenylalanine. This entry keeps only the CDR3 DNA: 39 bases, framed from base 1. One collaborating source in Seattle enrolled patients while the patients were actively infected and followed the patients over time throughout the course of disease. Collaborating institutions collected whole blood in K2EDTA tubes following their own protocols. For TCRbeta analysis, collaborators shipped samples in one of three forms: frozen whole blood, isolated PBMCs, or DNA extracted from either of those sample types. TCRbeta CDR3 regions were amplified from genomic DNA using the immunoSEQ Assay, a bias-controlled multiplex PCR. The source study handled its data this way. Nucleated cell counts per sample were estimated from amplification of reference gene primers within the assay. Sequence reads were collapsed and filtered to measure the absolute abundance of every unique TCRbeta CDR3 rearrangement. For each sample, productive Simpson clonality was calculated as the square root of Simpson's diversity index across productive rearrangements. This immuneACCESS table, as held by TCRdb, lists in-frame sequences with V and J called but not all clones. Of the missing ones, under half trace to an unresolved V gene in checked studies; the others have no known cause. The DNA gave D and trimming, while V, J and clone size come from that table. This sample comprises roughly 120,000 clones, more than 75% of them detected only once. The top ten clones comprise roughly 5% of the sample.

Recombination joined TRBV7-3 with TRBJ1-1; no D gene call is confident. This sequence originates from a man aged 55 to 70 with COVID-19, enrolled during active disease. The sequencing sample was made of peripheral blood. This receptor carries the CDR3 CASSRTAATEAFF. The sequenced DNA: TGTGCCAGCAGCCGAACCGCGGCCACTGAAGCTTTCTTT.